The 22 T cell receptor beta chains below come from one sample, sequenced in a study of blood T cells in healthy people across ages. A second PCR of 7 to 11 cycles used a sample-barcoded 5' primer and a J-beta primer mix. TCRdb called the 5' RACE reads again in MiXCR, with one record for every CDR3 protein. The sample lists about 810,000 distinct CDR3 sequences, 35% to 40% occurring once. The sample comprised blood. The receptors come from a young man in good health.

This clonotype was recorded only once. J is TRBJ1-1 and V is TRBV2, with TRBD1 matching 8 bases. This CDR3 is built from 15 residues. Germline V CDR1 and CDR2: SNHLY, FYNNEI. V dropped 6 bases and J dropped 3; count of bases not matched to a gene: 9. The CDR3 protein is CASRDRVLRDTEAFF. Here the CDR3 DNA reads TGTGCCAGCAGGGACAGGGTATTAAGGGACACTGAAGCTTTCTTT.

The V gene is TRBV12-3 or TRBV12-4, the J gene TRBJ1-2; TRBD1 agrees at 8 bases. The CDR3 consists of 15 residues. V was pared by 6 bases and J by 5 bases, with 11 bases of the junction left unmatched. CDR3 sequence: CASSPVGTGVYGYTF. Here the CDR3 DNA reads TGTGCCAGCAGCCCGGTGGGGACAGGAGTATATGGCTACACCTTC.

The chain combines TRBV7-9 with TRBJ2-1; D is uncertain. Trimming took off 1 base at V and 10 bases at J, with 11 bases between the two ends. Germline CDR1 and CDR2: SEHNR and FQNEAQ (reference sequence). CDR3 length: 13 amino acids. CDR3 sequence: CASSLGGYSEQFF. CDR3 sequence (DNA): TGTGCCAGCAGCTTAGGAGGTTATAGCGAGCAGTTCTTC.

This clonotype was observed a handful of times. V usage is TRBV6-5 and J usage is TRBJ1-1; no clear D. The CDR3 covers 15 residues. Per the germline V gene, CDR1 is MNHEY and CDR2 is SVGAGI. V was clipped by 1 base and J by 8 bases, with 17 bases between them. The CDR3 sequence: CASSYLARPGAEAFF. Written as DNA, the CDR3 is TGTGCCAGCAGTTACTTGGCCCGTCCGGGAGCGGAAGCTTTCTTT.

The sample holds a few counts of this clonotype. This chain connects TRBV7-9 to TRBJ2-4, with TRBD2 matching 8 bases. CDR1 is SEHNR, CDR2 FQNEAQ, per germline (reference sequence). V trimming: 0 bases; J trimming: 11 bases; junction bases outside the gene matches: 6. The CDR3 extends over 14 amino acids. This CDR3 reads CASSLALSGDLQYF. DNA of the CDR3: TGTGCCAGCAGCTTAGCTCTTAGCGGGGATCTTCAGTACTTC. The complete variable domain, with remaining parts taken from reference TRBV7-9 and TRBJ2-4, reads DTGVSQNPRHKITKRGQNVTFRCDPISEHNRLYWYRQTLGQGPEFLTYFQNEAQLEKSRLLSDRFSAERPKGSFSTLEIQRTEQGDSAMYLCASSLALSGDLQYFGAGTRLSVL.

With respect to this clonotype: A much larger clone lies a single base off, so this may be a read error. V is TRBV27 and J is TRBJ1-2; D might be TRBD1 (5 bases). This CDR3 contains 15 residues. CDR1 and CDR2 (germline): MNHEY, SMNVEV (reference sequence). V lost 5 bases and J lost 5, with 18 bases in between. DNA for the CDR3: TGTGCCAGCAGTGTCCGGCCAGGGAGGGGTTATGGCTACACCTTC. Translated, it gives CASSVRPGRGYGYTF.

Regarding this clonotype: This could be a read error, since a much larger clone is one nucleotide away. The chain has TRBV12-3 or TRBV12-4 and TRBJ1-2, with D unresolved. The CDR3 length is 16 residues. The CDR3 here is CTSSMSQKFSNYGYTF. The CDR3 nucleotides are TGTACCAGCAGTATGTCACAGAAGTTCTCTAACTATGGCTACACCTTC.

Details on this clonotype: A clone one base away is much larger, so this may be a read error. V is TRBV24-1 and J is TRBJ2-3; D is ambiguous. The ends were cut back, 2 bases at V and 3 bases at J, with 5 bases in the middle. Germline values: CDR1 KGHDR, CDR2 SFDVKD. There are 13 residues in the CDR3. The CDR3 bases are TGTGCCACCAGTGATTCCGTGACAGATACGCAGTATTTT. Amino acids: CATSDSVTDTQYF.

The chain joins TRBV29-1 to TRBJ2-1; D possibly uses TRBD1 or TRBD2 (6 bases each). V lost 7 bases and J lost 1, with 14 bases in between. Germline V gene lookup returns CDR1 SQVTM and CDR2 ANQGSEA. The CDR3 runs to 14 residues. The CDR3 sequence is CSAAGQGSYNEQFF. The DNA of the CDR3 is TGCAGCGCCGCGGGGCAGGGGTCCTACAATGAGCAGTTCTTC.

This clonotype was seen repeatedly, ten times or more. The rearrangement uses TRBV12-3 or TRBV12-4 and TRBJ1-5; no clear D. CDR3 length: 13 amino acids. Trimming pared 5 bases from V and 0 bases from J, leaving 5 bases between. CDR3 in DNA: TGTGCCAGCAGTGTAAGTAGCAATCAGCCCCAGCATTTT. Translated: CASSVSSNQPQHF.

The rearrangement links TRBV7-2 to TRBJ2-4; the D gene is possibly TRBD1 (6 bases). The J call may be incorrect, as the DNA end agrees better with TRBJ2-7. Germline values: CDR1 SGHTA, CDR2 FQGNSA. The CDR3 length is 13 residues. CDR3 sequence: CASSTRGTYEQYF. The CDR3 region has the DNA TGTGCCAGCAGCACTAGGGGGACATACGAGCAGTACTTC.

At least ten counts were recorded for this clonotype. The chain joins TRBV29-1 to TRBJ2-7; TRBD1 aligns across 7 bases. The junction had 13 bases not matched to a gene; V was cut back by 6 bases and J by 5 bases. Germline-derived CDR1 and CDR2 are SQVTM and ANQGSEA. The CDR3 sequence is 14 residues long. CDR3 region: CSVVRRQGLNEQYF. The DNA for the CDR3 is TGCAGCGTGGTTAGACGACAGGGCTTAAACGAGCAGTACTTC.

The table lists this clonotype with many counts. V gene TRBV4-3 combines with J gene TRBJ2-3, with D perhaps matching TRBD2 (5 bases). Trimming removed 0 bases from V and 5 bases from J, with 15 bases in between. This CDR3 is built from 16 residues. CDR1 LGHNA and CDR2 YSLEER come from the germline V gene. The CDR3 DNA reads TGCGCCAGCAGCCAAGAAGGTTGGTCGGAGGAAGATACGCAGTATTTT. It is translated as CASSQEGWSEEDTQYF.

The chain joins TRBV15 to TRBJ1-2, with D possibly matching TRBD1 (5 bases). The germline V gene has CDR1 LNHNV and CDR2 YYDKDF (reference sequence). This CDR3 is 15 amino acids long. Trimming left V 1 base short and J 8 bases short, with 17 bases between. The CDR3 bases are TGTGCCACCAGCAGAGTTCCGGCAGGGTCGGAAGGCTACACCTTC. Its protein is CATSRVPAGSEGYTF.

This sequence joins TRBV15 and TRBJ1-4; D is uncertain. In germline, CDR1 is LNHNV, CDR2 YYDKDF (reference sequence). The CDR3 is 14 residues long. Trimming left V 5 bases short and J 7 bases short, with 14 bases between. The CDR3 DNA reads TGTGCCACCAGCGGGTCTCGAGAAGGTGAAAAACTGTTTTTT. This translates into CATSGSREGEKLFF.

This clonotype was counted at least ten times. The CDR3 sequence is CSARDRSYNEQFF. In DNA form, the CDR3 reads TGCAGTGCTAGGGACAGGTCTTACAATGAGCAGTTCTTC. This chain uses TRBV20-1 with TRBJ2-1, with 7 bases matching TRBD1. V was pared by 3 bases and J by 4 bases, with 3 bases of the junction left unmatched. Per the germline V gene, CDR1 is DFQATT and CDR2 is SNEGSKA (reference sequence). This CDR3 contains 13 residues.

This chain joins TRBV20-1 and TRBJ1-2; the D is unclear. Germline assignment: CDR1 DFQATT and CDR2 SNEGSKA (reference sequence). The CDR3 length is 12 residues. V gave up 1 base and J gave up 1 base, with 4 bases separating them. CDR3 sequence reads: CSARASNYGYTF. As DNA, the CDR3 is TGCAGTGCTAGAGCCAGTAACTATGGCTACACCTTC.

This clonotype was observed a few times. DNA for the CDR3: TGTGCCATCAGTGCCCAGGGGGCCGGGGAGACCCAGTACTTC. Translated: CAISAQGAGETQYF. The rearrangement joins TRBV10-3 to TRBJ2-5; TRBD1 agrees at 8 bases. V was clipped by 4 bases and J by 5 bases; unmatched bases: 6. The CDR3 runs 14 residues. CDR1 is ENHRY and CDR2 is SYGVKD in the germline V gene.

The chain is built from TRBV19 and TRBJ1-6; D perhaps matches TRBD1 (5 bases). The V gene's germline CDR1 is LNHDA and CDR2 SQIVND (reference sequence). V was pared by 3 bases and J by 2 bases, with 11 bases between. The CDR3 contains 16 residues. The CDR3 nucleotides are TGTGCCAGTAGTATGAGGAGGGGAACCTATAATTCACCCCTCCACTTT. Protein sequence: CASSMRRGTYNSPLHF.

This clonotype was observed at least ten times. The chain joins TRBV4-3 to TRBJ1-2; the D is unclear. The CDR3 consists of 14 residues. Germline CDR1 reads LGHNA; CDR2 reads YSLEER. V shed 3 bases and J shed 8 bases, with 16 bases lying between them. The CDR3 sequence is CASSHPGEGSGYTF. For the CDR3, the DNA is TGCGCCAGCAGCCACCCCGGGGAGGGCTCCGGCTACACCTTC.

This clonotype was detected only a few times. A read error may account for a junction end that differs from germline. V and J are TRBV5-1 and TRBJ2-5; D perhaps matches TRBD2 (5 bases). Germline CDR1 SGHRS, CDR2 YFSETQ. The length of the CDR3 is 13 residues. The CDR3, as DNA: TGCGCCACCAGCTTGGGTTCGGGGGAGACCCAGTACTTC. It encodes CATSLGSGETQYF.

In its sample, this clonotype was seen a few times. The V gene is TRBV15, the J gene TRBJ2-2; 8 bases line up with TRBD1. The CDR3 consists of 17 residues. Losses at the gene ends were 0 bases for V and 0 bases for J; bases not matched to a gene: 3. The V gene's germline CDR1 is LNHNV and CDR2 YYDKDF (reference sequence). The CDR3 here is CATSRDGTGANTGELFF. CDR3 nucleotides: TGTGCCACCAGCAGAGATGGGACAGGAGCGAACACCGGGGAGCTGTTTTTT. Supplemented by reference TRBV15 and TRBJ2-2, the full variable domain reads DAMVIQNPRYQVTQFGKPVTLSCSQTLNHNVMYWYQQKSSQAPKLLFHYYDKDFNNEADTPDNFQSRRPNTSFCFLDIRSPGLGDTAMYLCATSRDGTGANTGELFFGEGSRLTVL.